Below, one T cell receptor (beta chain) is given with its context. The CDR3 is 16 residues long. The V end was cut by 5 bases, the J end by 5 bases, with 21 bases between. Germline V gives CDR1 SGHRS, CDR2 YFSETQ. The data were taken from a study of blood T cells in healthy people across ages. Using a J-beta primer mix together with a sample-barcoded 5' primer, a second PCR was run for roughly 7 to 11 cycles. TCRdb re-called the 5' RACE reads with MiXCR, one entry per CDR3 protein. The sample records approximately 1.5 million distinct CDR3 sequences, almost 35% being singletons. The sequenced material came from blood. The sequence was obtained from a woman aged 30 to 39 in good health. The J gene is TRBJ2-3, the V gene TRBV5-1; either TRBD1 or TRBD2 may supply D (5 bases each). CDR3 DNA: TGCGCCAGCAGGGGGGAATCGGCAATCCGAGGAGATACGCAGTATTTT. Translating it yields CASRGESAIRGDTQYF.